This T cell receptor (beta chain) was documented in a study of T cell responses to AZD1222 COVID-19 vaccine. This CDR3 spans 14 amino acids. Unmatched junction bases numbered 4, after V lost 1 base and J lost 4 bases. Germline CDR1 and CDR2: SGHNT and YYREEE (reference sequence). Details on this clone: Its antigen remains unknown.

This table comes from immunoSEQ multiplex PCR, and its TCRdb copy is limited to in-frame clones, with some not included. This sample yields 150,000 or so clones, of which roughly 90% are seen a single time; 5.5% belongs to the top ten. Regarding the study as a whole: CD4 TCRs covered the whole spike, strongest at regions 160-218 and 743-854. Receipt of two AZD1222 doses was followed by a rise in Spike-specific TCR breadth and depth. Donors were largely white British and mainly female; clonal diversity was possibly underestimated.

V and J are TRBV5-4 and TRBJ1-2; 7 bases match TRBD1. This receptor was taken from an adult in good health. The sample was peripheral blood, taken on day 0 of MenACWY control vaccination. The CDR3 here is CASSLFGTVYGYTF. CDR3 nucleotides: TGTGCCAGCAGCTTGTTCGGGACAGTCTATGGCTACACCTTC.